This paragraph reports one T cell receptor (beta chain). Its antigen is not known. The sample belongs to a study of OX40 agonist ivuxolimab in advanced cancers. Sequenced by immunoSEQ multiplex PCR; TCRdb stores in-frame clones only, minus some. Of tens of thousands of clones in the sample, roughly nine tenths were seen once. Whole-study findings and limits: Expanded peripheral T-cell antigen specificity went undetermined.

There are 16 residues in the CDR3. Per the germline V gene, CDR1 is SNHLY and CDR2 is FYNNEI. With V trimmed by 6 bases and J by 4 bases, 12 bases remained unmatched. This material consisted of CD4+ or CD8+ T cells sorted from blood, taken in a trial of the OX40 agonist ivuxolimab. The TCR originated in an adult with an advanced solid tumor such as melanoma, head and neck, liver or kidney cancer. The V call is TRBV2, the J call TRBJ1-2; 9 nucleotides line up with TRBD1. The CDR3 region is CASSGRDRERVYGYTF. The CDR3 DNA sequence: TGTGCCAGCAGCGGCCGGGACAGGGAAAGGGTCTATGGCTACACCTTC.